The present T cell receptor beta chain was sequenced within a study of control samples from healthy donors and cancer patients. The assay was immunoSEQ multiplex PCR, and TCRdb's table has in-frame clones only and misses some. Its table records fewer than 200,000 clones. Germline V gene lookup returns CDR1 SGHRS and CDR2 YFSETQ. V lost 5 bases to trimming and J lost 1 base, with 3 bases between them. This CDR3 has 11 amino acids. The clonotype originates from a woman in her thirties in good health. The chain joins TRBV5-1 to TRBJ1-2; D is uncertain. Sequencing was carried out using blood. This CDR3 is CASRDNYGYTF. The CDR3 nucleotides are TGCGCCAGCAGGGATAACTATGGCTACACCTTC. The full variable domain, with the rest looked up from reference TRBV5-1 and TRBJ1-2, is KAGVTQTPRYLIKTRGQQVTLSCSPISGHRSVSWYQQTPGQGLQFLFEYFSETQRNKGNFPGRFSGRQFSNSRSEMNVSTLELGDSALYLCASRDNYGYTFGSGTRLTVV.